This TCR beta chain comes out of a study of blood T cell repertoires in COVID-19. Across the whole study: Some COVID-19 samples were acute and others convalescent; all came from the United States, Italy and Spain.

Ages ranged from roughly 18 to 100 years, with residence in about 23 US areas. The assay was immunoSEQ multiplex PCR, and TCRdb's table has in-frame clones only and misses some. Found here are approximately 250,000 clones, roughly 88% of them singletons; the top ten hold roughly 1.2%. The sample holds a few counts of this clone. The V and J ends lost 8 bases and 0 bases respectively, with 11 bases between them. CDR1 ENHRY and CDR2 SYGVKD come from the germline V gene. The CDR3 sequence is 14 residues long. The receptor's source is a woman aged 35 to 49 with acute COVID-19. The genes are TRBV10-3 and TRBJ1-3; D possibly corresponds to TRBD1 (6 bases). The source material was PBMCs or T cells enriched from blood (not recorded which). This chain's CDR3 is CAIGPRGSGNTIYF. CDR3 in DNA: TGTGCCATCGGCCCCAGGGGCTCTGGAAACACCATATATTTT.